The entry that follows covers one TCR beta chain sequence. The protocol was immunoSEQ multiplex PCR, while the TCRdb copy is restricted to in-frame clones and leaves out a portion. The data hold roughly 250,000 clones, with over 80% observed a single time. Germline-derived CDR1 and CDR2 are KGHSH and LQKENI. Trimming cost V 3 bases and J 4 bases; bases outside gene matches: 3. CDR3 length: 14 residues. Adults between about 18 and 95 years of age took part from more than 20 US areas. Exposed enrollees encountered a COVID-19 case at some point within 2 weeks before study entry. The sample belongs to a study of blood T cell repertoires in COVID-19. Background on the study: From the United States, Italy and Spain came samples of acute and convalescent COVID-19.

The sample taken for sequencing was PBMCs or T cells enriched from blood (not recorded which). V is TRBV18 and J is TRBJ2-5, with 9 nucleotides matching TRBD2. This TCR derives from a man aged 45 to 65 who had been exposed to COVID-19. This CDR3 reads CASSPRTSAETQYF. DNA of the CDR3: TGTGCCAGCTCACCTCGGACTAGCGCAGAGACCCAGTACTTC.